This T cell receptor (beta chain) is drawn from a study of blood T cell repertoires in COVID-19. Overall study: Some COVID-19 samples were acute and others convalescent; all came from the United States, Italy and Spain. Sources were T cells, B-cell-depleted T cells, or PBMCs; the material itself was cDNA or gDNA.

This CDR3 spans 14 amino acids. Looked up from germline, CDR1 is MNHEY and CDR2 is SVGAGI. V was clipped by 1 base and J by 4 bases; unmatched bases: 3. Per the authors' pipeline: Reference gene primers were amplified, and this amplification served to estimate nucleated cell counts. Assay: immunoSEQ multiplex PCR; the TCRdb copy retains only in-frame clones and omits some. V and J calls and clone size follow that table, whereas D and trimming were derived from the DNA. Among about 100,000 clones listed, 70% to 90% were seen once. This sequence was found in an older man with acute or convalescent COVID-19. The genes are TRBV6-5 and TRBJ1-2, with 7 bases fitting TRBD1. The sample comprised peripheral blood. The CDR3 reads CASSYYRGAYGYTF. CDR3 in DNA: TGTGCCAGCAGTTACTACAGGGGAGCCTATGGCTACACCTTC.